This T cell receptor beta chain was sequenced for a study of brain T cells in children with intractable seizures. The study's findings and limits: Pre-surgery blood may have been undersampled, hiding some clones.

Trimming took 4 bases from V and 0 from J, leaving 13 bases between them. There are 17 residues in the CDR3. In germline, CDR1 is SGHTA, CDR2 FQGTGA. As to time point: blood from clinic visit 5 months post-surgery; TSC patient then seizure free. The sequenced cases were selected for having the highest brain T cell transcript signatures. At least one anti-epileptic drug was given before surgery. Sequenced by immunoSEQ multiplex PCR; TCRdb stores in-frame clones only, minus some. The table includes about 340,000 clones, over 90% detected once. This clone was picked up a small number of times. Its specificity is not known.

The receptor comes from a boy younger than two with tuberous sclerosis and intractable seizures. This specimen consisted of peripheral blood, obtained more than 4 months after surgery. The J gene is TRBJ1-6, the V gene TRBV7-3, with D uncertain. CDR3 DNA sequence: TGTGCCAGCAGCTCCGGCGGTTATAGCTCCTATAATTCACCCCTCCACTTT. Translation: CASSSGGYSSYNSPLHF.